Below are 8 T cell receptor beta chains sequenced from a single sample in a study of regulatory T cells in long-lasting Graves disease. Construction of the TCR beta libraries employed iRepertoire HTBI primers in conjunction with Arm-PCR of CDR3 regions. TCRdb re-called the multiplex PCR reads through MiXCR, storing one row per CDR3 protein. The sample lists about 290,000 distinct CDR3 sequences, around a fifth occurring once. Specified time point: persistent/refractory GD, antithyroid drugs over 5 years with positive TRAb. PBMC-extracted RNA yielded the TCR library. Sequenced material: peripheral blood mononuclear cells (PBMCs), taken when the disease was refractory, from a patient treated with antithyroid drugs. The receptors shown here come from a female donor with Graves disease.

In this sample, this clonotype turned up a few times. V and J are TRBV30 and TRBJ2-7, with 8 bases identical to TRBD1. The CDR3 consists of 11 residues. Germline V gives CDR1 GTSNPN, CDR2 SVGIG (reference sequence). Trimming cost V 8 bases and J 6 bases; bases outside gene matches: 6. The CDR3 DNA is TGTGCCCAGAGGACAGGGAGCGAGCAGTACTTC. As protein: CAQRTGSEQYF.

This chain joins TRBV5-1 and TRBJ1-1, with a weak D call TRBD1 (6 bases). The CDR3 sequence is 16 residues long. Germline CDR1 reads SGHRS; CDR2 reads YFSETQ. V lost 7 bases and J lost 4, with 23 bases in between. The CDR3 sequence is CASGRNTGQSSTEAFF. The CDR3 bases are TGCGCCAGCGGCCGTAACACGGGACAATCATCCACTGAAGCTTTCTTT.

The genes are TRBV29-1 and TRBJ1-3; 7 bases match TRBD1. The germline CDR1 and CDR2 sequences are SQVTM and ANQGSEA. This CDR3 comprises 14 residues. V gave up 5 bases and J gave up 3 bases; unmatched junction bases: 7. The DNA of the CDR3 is TGCAGCGTTACGGGGGGACAGTATGGAAACACCATATATTTT. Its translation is CSVTGGQYGNTIYF.

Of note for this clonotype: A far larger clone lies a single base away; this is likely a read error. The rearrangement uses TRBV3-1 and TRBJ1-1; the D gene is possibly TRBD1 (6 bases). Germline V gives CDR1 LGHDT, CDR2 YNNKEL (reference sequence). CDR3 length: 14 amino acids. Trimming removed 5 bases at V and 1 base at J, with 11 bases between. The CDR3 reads CASSSGHRNTEAFF. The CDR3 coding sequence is TGTGCCAGCAGCTCGGGACACAGGAACACTGAAGCTTTCTTT.

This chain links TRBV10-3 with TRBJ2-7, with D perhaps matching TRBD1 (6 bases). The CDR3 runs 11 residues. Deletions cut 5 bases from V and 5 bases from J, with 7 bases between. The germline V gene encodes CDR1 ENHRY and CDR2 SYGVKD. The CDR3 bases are TGTGCCATCAGTTACAGGGACGAGCAGTACTTC. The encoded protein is CAISYRDEQYF.

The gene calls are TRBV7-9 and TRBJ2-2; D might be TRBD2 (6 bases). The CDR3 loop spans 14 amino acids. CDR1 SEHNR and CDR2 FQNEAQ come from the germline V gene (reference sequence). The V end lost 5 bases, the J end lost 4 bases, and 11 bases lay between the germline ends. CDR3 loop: CASSPVGGTGELFF. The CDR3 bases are TGTGCCAGCAGCCCCGTCGGGGGCACCGGGGAGCTGTTTTTT.

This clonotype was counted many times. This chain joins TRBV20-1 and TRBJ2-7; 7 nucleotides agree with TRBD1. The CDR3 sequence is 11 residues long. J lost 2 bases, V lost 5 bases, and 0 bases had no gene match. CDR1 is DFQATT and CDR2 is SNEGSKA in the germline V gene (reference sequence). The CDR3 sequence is CSAGTAYEQYF. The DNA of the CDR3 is TGCAGTGCTGGGACAGCCTACGAGCAGTACTTC.

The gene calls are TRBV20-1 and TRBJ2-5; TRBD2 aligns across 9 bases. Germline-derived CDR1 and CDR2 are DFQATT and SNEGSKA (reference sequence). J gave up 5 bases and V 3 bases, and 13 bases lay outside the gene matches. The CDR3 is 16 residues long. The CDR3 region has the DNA TGCAGTGCTAGTACCGACGTGGCGGGAGGGTACGAGACCCAGTACTTC. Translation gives CSASTDVAGGYETQYF.